The 17 T cell receptor beta chains in this list originate from one sample, sequenced in a study of cytomegalovirus exposure and HLA in healthy donors. The PCR was carried out with 60 Vbeta primers and 13 Jbeta primers. Sequenced by immunoSEQ multiplex PCR; TCRdb stores in-frame clones only, minus some. The data hold 70,000 to 100,000 clones, with roughly 63% observed a single time. The sequenced sample consisted of PBMCs. The receptor set was obtained from a man aged 45-60 years in good health and CMV-seronegative.

This clone has a handful of counts. The chain combines TRBV7-8 with TRBJ1-3; D call uncertain. The length of the CDR3 is 17 residues. Deletions cut 5 bases from V and 0 bases from J, with 17 bases between. Germline V gives CDR1 SGHVS, CDR2 FQNEAQ. The CDR3 sequence is CASSLPRRLSSGNTIYF. CDR3 nucleotide sequence: TGTGCCAGCAGCCTCCCCAGGAGGCTGTCCTCTGGAAACACCATATATTTT.

The chain couples TRBV5-4 to TRBJ1-2; TRBD1 agrees at 9 bases. The CDR3 runs 13 residues. The V segment lost 4 bases and the J segment 5 bases; nucleotides outside the gene matches: 3. Germline assignment: CDR1 SGHNT and CDR2 YYREEE (reference sequence). The CDR3 DNA follows: TGTGCCAGCAGCCGAGACAGGGGGTATGGCTACACCTTC. It is translated as CASSRDRGYGYTF. The whole variable domain, filled in from reference TRBV5-4 and TRBJ1-2, reads ETGVTQSPTHLIKTRGQQVTLRCSSQSGHNTVSWYQQALGQGPQFIFQYYREEENGRGNFPPRFSGLQFPNYSSELNVNALELDDSALYLCASSRDRGYGYTFGSGTRLTVV.

J is TRBJ2-2 and V is TRBV7-2, with D perhaps TRBD2 (6 bases). Germline CDR1 is SGHTA and CDR2 is FQGNSA. The V end was cut by 10 bases, the J end by 4 bases, with 16 bases between. There are 14 residues in the CDR3. Written as DNA, the CDR3 is TGTGCCATTCGACGGGGGATGATCACCGGGGAGCTGTTTTTT. It is translated as CAIRRGMITGELFF.

This clone was observed a single time. J is TRBJ2-7 and V is TRBV5-4, with D perhaps matching TRBD1 (7 bases). Germline V gives CDR1 SGHNT, CDR2 YYREEE (reference sequence). The length of the CDR3 is 12 residues. The germline V and J ends were trimmed by 7 bases and 6 bases, with 14 bases remaining between them. The chain's CDR3 is CASGWRGREQYF. The CDR3 bases are TGTGCCAGCGGGTGGAGGGGGCGCGAGCAGTACTTC.

The chain carries TRBV6-1 and TRBJ2-7; TRBD2 matches at 16 bases. The V gene's germline CDR1 is MNHNS and CDR2 SASEGT. The CDR3 loop spans 19 amino acids. Trimming at V came to 4 bases and at J to 5 bases, leaving 14 bases not matched to a gene. CDR3 sequence: CASSGRPRGTSGRADEQYV. In DNA form, the CDR3 reads TGTGCCAGCAGTGGACGCCCCCGCGGGACTAGCGGGAGGGCCGACGAGCAGTACGTC.

The chain carries TRBV7-2 and TRBJ2-2, with 7 nucleotides matching TRBD1. This CDR3 region has 15 residues. The junction had 9 bases not matched to a gene; V was cut back by 5 bases and J by 6 bases. Per the germline V gene, CDR1 is SGHTA and CDR2 is FQGNSA. Here the CDR3 DNA reads TGTGCCAGCAGCCAATACAGGGGAGAAGCCGGGGAGCTGTTTTTT. Translation gives CASSQYRGEAGELFF.

The rearrangement links TRBV29-1 to TRBJ1-2; 8 bases are a match to TRBD1. The CDR3 is 13 amino acids. Germline CDR1 is SQVTM and CDR2 is ANQGSEA. The J segment lost 3 bases and the V segment lost 5 bases, leaving 5 bases of the junction unmatched. CDR3 in DNA: TGCAGCGTTTTACGGACAGGGTACTATGGCTACACCTTC. Translating gives CSVLRTGYYGYTF.

This chain joins TRBV7-3 and TRBJ1-3; D possibly corresponds to TRBD1 (6 bases). The CDR3 totals 16 residues. V was clipped by 2 bases and J by 0 bases, with 11 bases between them. The germline CDR1 and CDR2 sequences are SGHTA and FQGTGA. The CDR3 nucleotides read TGTGCCAGCAGCTTACTGGGACATACCTCTGGAAACACCATATATTTT. Its translation: CASSLLGHTSGNTIYF.

This CDR3 is CASSEAANYEQYF. The CDR3 DNA is TGTGCCAGCAGTGAAGCGGCAAACTACGAGCAGTACTTC. The chain has TRBV6-1 and TRBJ2-5; D is undetermined. Near its end, the DNA agrees better with TRBJ2-7, so the J call may be wrong. CDR1 is MNHNS, CDR2 SASEGT, per germline. This CDR3 comprises 13 residues.

Worth noting for this clone: The junction does not match germline at one end; this may be a read error. The chain combines TRBV6-5 with TRBJ1-4, with D maybe TRBD1 (5 bases). This CDR3 is 16 amino acids long. Germline-derived CDR1 and CDR2 are MNHEY and SVGAGI. CDR3 in DNA: TGTGCCAGCAGTCACTCCTCTGGGGGGTGGAATGAAAAACTGTTTTTT. Protein sequence: CASSHSSGGWNEKLFF.

The CDR3: CASSLGGWETQYF. CDR3 nucleotides: TGTGCCAGCAGCTTGGGGGGGTGGGAGACCCAGTACTTC. The rearrangement links TRBV7-2 to TRBJ2-5, with TRBD2 identical over 7 bases. V lost 3 bases to trimming and J lost 5 bases; unmatched junction nucleotides: 3. The CDR3 consists of 13 residues. CDR1 is SGHTA and CDR2 is FQGNSA in the germline V gene.

The rearrangement links TRBV11-2 to TRBJ2-7; 7 nucleotides match TRBD1. The CDR3 consists of 15 residues. Germline V gives CDR1 SGHAT, CDR2 FQNNGV. The ends lost 5 bases at V and 2 bases at J; junction bases unmatched: 9. The CDR3 reads CASSGGQFLPYEQYF. The DNA for the CDR3 is TGTGCCAGCAGCGGGGGACAGTTCCTTCCCTACGAGCAGTACTTC. The full variable domain, rest sourced from reference TRBV11-2 and TRBJ2-7, is EAGVAQSPRYKIIEKRQSVAFWCNPISGHATLYWYQQILGQGPKLLIQFQNNGVVDDSQLPKDRFSAERLKGVDSTLKIQPAKLEDSAVYLCASSGGQFLPYEQYFGPGTRLTVT.

V gene TRBV4-3 combines with J gene TRBJ1-1; D might be TRBD1 (5 bases). From germline, CDR1 is LGHNA and CDR2 YSLEER. CDR3 length: 14 residues. Trimming left V 1 base short and J 4 bases short, with 10 bases between. The CDR3 DNA reads as TGCGCCAGCAGCCAAGGTGGGGGGGGCACTGAAGCTTTCTTT. Its translation is CASSQGGGGTEAFF.

V and J are TRBV28 and TRBJ1-2; D is perhaps TRBD1 (5 bases). The V end lost 4 bases, the J end lost 8 bases, and 14 bases lay between the germline ends. The CDR3 has 13 amino acids. Germline CDR1 MDHEN, CDR2 SYDVKM. CDR3 in amino acids: CASSSQGLGGYTF. CDR3 coding DNA: TGTGCCAGCAGTTCGCAGGGTCTGGGCGGCTACACCTTC.

CDR3 sequence: CASSGDRDRGRETQYF. DNA of the CDR3: TGTGCCAGCAGTGGGGACCGGGACAGGGGGAGGGAGACCCAGTACTTC. V usage is TRBV6-1 and J usage is TRBJ2-5, with 11 bases identical to TRBD1. Germline CDR1 is MNHNS and CDR2 is SASEGT. V lost 4 bases, J lost 5 bases, and 9 bases stayed unmatched. The CDR3 loop spans 16 amino acids.

This sequence joins TRBV7-9 and TRBJ1-1; 10 bases match TRBD1. Germline values: CDR1 SEHNR, CDR2 FQNEAQ (reference sequence). This CDR3 spans 15 amino acids. J was trimmed by 9 bases and V by 5 bases; bases with no gene match: 12. The CDR3 coding sequence is TGTGCCAGCAGCCGTCCCGGGACAGGGGAGGGAAAAGCTTTCTTT. Translating it yields CASSRPGTGEGKAFF. The whole variable domain, remainder taken from reference TRBV7-9 and TRBJ1-1, is DTGVSQNPRHKITKRGQNVTFRCDPISEHNRLYWYRQTLGQGPEFLTYFQNEAQLEKSRLLSDRFSAERPKGSFSTLEIQRTEQGDSAMYLCASSRPGTGEGKAFFGQGTRLTVV.

This chain joins TRBV19 and TRBJ2-2, with 7 positions matching TRBD1. The CDR3 totals 15 residues. V shed 1 base, J shed 1 base, and the junction held 0 bases outside the gene matches. CDR1 LNHDA and CDR2 SQIVND come from the germline V gene (reference sequence). For the CDR3, the DNA is TGTGCCAGTAGTATAGGGACAGGGAACACCGGGGAGCTGTTTTTT. The encoded protein is CASSIGTGNTGELFF. Full variable domain (remainder filled in from reference TRBV19 and TRBJ2-2): DGGITQSPKYLFRKEGQNVTLSCEQNLNHDAMYWYRQDPGQGLRLIYYSQIVNDFQKGDIAEGYSVSREKKESFPLTVTSAQKNPTAFYLCASSIGTGNTGELFFGEGSRLTVL.